There are a few counts of the clone carrying this T cell receptor beta chain. This specimen comes from a study of T-cell memory formation after mild COVID-19. TCRdb recomputed calls from the 5' RACE reads with MiXCR, one row per CDR3 protein. Of around 390,000 distinct CDR3 sequences in the sample, about 16% were seen once. The sample comprised PBMCs or a T cell subset sorted from them (not recorded which). This TCR came from a man in his late teens or twenties who had mild COVID-19 (a few samples of this study predate the infection). Cell type and time point are not known.

CDR3 residues: CASSFTPGQRIYEQYF. The CDR3 bases are TGTGCCAGCAGTTTCACCCCGGGACAGAGGATTTACGAGCAGTACTTC. The chain couples TRBV12-3 or TRBV12-4 to TRBJ2-7, with 7 bases lining up with TRBD1. V gave up 3 bases and J gave up 4 bases; unmatched junction bases: 12. The CDR3 loop spans 16 amino acids.